A selection of T cell receptor beta chains follows, all from one sample in a study of vaccination and CD4 T cells after COVID-19. Each CDR3 protein gets one entry after TCRdb re-called the PCR reads with MiXCR. The profile shows fewer than 25,000 distinct CDR3 sequences, about 29% of them singletons. These receptors have no identified antigens. The material was CD4+ T cells from blood, cultured in vitro, obtained about 7 months after SARS-CoV-2 vaccination. These receptors originate from a human donor who had recovered from COVID-19. CDR3s include the opening cysteine and the closing phenylalanine or tryptophan. Each record gives: V gene, D gene, J gene, clone size, CDR3 DNA, CDR3 protein. D genes are given only for firm matches. Rows give clone size only sometimes, using once, few, many, or a class for an expanded clone.

V: TRBV20-1; D: .; J: TRBJ2-5; size: .; DNA: TGCAGTGCTAGACCCGCTCGGCCCAGCCCCCAAGAGACCCAGTACTTC; CDR3: CSARPARPSPQETQYF
V: TRBV29-1; D: .; J: TRBJ1-2; size: .; DNA: TGCAGCGCTTTATATAGCGGCGGCTACACCTTC; CDR3: CSALYSGGYTF
V: TRBV20-1; D: .; J: TRBJ2-5; size: few; DNA: TGCAGTGCTAGAGATCACGAGACCCAGTACTTC; CDR3: CSARDHETQYF
V: TRBV9; D: .; J: TRBJ2-7; size: .; DNA: TGTGCCAGCAGCGTAGCTGATGGGGTCGGCTCCTACGAGCAGTACTTC; CDR3: CASSVADGVGSYEQYF
V: TRBV15; D: .; J: TRBJ2-5; size: few; DNA: TGTGCCACCAGCAGAGATCAGTCACTCCAAGAGACCCAGTACTTC; CDR3: CATSRDQSLQETQYF
V: TRBV7-9; D: .; J: TRBJ1-6; size: few; DNA: TGTGCCAGCAGCTTAGAGACAGATAATTCACCCCTCCACTTT; CDR3: CASSLETDNSPLHF
V: TRBV10-3; D: .; J: TRBJ1-5; size: .; DNA: TGTGCCATCAGTGCCGGTGGGTATCAGCCCCAGCATTTT; CDR3: CAISAGGYQPQHF
V: TRBV7-3; D: .; J: TRBJ1-1; size: .; DNA: TGTGCCAGCTCCGGGGGCAGGAACACTGAAGCTTTCTTT; CDR3: CASSGGRNTEAFF
V: TRBV27; D: .; J: TRBJ2-5; size: .; DNA: TGTGCCAGCAACTCCGCTGGGGATGGAGAGACCCAGTACTTC; CDR3: CASNSAGDGETQYF
V: TRBV11-2; D: TRBD2; J: TRBJ2-1; size: .; DNA: TGTGCCAGCAGCTTGGGGACTAGTAATGAGCAGTTCTTC; CDR3: CASSLGTSNEQFF
V: TRBV28; D: TRBD1; J: TRBJ1-6; size: medium-sized; DNA: TGTGCCAGCAGGTCAGGACAGGGCTATTCACCCCTCCACTTT; CDR3: CASRSGQGYSPLHF
V: TRBV27; D: .; J: TRBJ2-7; size: .; DNA: TGTGCCAGCAGTTTATCTCCGGGACCTAACTACGAGCAGTACTTC; CDR3: CASSLSPGPNYEQYF
V: TRBV28; D: .; J: TRBJ1-1; size: .; DNA: TGTGCCAGCAGTTTGTTCGGGGGCGGGATGAACACTGAAGCTTTCTTT; CDR3: CASSLFGGGMNTEAFF
V: TRBV20-1; D: TRBD2; J: TRBJ2-5; size: few; DNA: TGCAGTGCTAGTTTAACTAGCGGCATGGGGACCCAGTACTTC; CDR3: CSASLTSGMGTQYF
V: TRBV25-1; D: .; J: TRBJ2-7; size: .; DNA: TGTGCCAGCGACCAACAGGGAGACTACTACGAGCAGTACTTC; CDR3: CASDQQGDYYEQYF
V: TRBV19; D: TRBD1; J: TRBJ2-7; size: few; DNA: TGTGCCAGTAGTATTGGGACAGGGCCCCACGAGCAGTACTTC; CDR3: CASSIGTGPHEQYF
V: TRBV20-1; D: TRBD1; J: TRBJ1-2; size: few; DNA: TGCAGTGCTCCGGGACAGGGCTTTGTTTACTATGGCTACACCTTC; CDR3: CSAPGQGFVYYGYTF
V: TRBV6-2/TRBV6-3; D: .; J: TRBJ1-1; size: .; DNA: TGTGCCAGCAGCCCCGGGGGGAACACTGAAGCTTTCTTT; CDR3: CASSPGGNTEAFF
V: TRBV4-3; D: .; J: TRBJ1-5; size: once; DNA: TGCGCCAGCAGCCATAGGGCTAGCAATCAGCCCCAGCATTTT; CDR3: CASSHRASNQPQHF
V: TRBV15; D: TRBD2; J: TRBJ2-1; size: few; DNA: TGTGCCACCAGCATAGGAGTAGCGGGGGCCTCCTACAATGAGCAGTTCTTC; CDR3: CATSIGVAGASYNEQFF
V: TRBV19; D: .; J: TRBJ2-7; size: many; DNA: TGTGCCAGCAGTGAAGACTACGAGCAGTACTTC; CDR3: CASSEDYEQYF
V: TRBV20-1; D: TRBD2; J: TRBJ2-7; size: .; DNA: TGCAGTGCTATGGAAATTAGCGGGAGCCCATACGAGCAGTACTTC; CDR3: CSAMEISGSPYEQYF
V: TRBV7-2; D: .; J: TRBJ2-1; size: few; DNA: TGTGCCAGCAGCTTAGGGTCTAACTACAATGAGCAGTTCTTC; CDR3: CASSLGSNYNEQFF
V: TRBV7-9; D: TRBD1; J: TRBJ1-2; size: .; DNA: TGTGCCAGCAGCCAGCTGACAGGGCAGGGCTATGGCTACACCTTC; CDR3: CASSQLTGQGYGYTF
V: TRBV28; D: .; J: TRBJ1-1; size: .; DNA: TGTGCCAGCCTCCGGGCCTCTAACACTGAAGCTTTCTTT; CDR3: CASLRASNTEAFF
V: TRBV9; D: .; J: TRBJ1-5; size: .; DNA: TGTGCCAGCAGCGTATCAGGTGTGGGCGGGCAGCCCCAGCATTTT; CDR3: CASSVSGVGGQPQHF
V: TRBV27; D: .; J: TRBJ2-7; size: .; DNA: TGTGCCAGCAGTTTGCGGGACACTCTCCTCGGCGAGCAGTACTTC; CDR3: CASSLRDTLLGEQYF
V: TRBV6-1; D: .; J: TRBJ1-2; size: .; DNA: TGTGCCAGCAGTGACAGCACCTATGGCTACACCTTC; CDR3: CASSDSTYGYTF
V: TRBV19; D: .; J: TRBJ1-5; size: few; DNA: TGTGCCAGTTCCGTCCAGGGGAATCAGCCCCAGCATTTT; CDR3: CASSVQGNQPQHF
V: TRBV4-3; D: .; J: TRBJ2-3; size: .; DNA: TGCGCCAGCAGCCAAGCGGAGGAGGTTACAGATACGCAGTATTTT; CDR3: CASSQAEEVTDTQYF
V: TRBV20-1; D: .; J: TRBJ1-1; size: medium-sized; DNA: TGCAGTGCCGTCGACGGCCGAAAGGGGTACACTGAAGCTTTCTTT; CDR3: CSAVDGRKGYTEAFF
V: TRBV11-3; D: .; J: TRBJ2-7; size: .; DNA: TGTGCCAGCAGCTTAGAAACAGGGAGCTACGAGCAGTACTTC; CDR3: CASSLETGSYEQYF
V: TRBV6-5; D: TRBD2; J: TRBJ2-1; size: .; DNA: TGTGCCAGCAGTTCGCGGGGGATACAGTTCTTC; CDR3: CASSSRGIQFF
V: TRBV15; D: .; J: TRBJ2-7; size: .; DNA: TGTGCCACCAGCAGAGATTATACCTCCTACGAGCAGTACTTC; CDR3: CATSRDYTSYEQYF
V: TRBV20-1; D: TRBD2; J: TRBJ2-3; size: .; DNA: TGCAGTGCTAGATCTAGCGGGAGGACAGATACGCAGTATTTT; CDR3: CSARSSGRTDTQYF
V: TRBV28; D: .; J: TRBJ2-5; size: .; DNA: TGTGCCAGCAGTTTCGACAACCAAGAGACCCAGTACTTC; CDR3: CASSFDNQETQYF
V: TRBV6-2/TRBV6-3; D: .; J: TRBJ2-7; size: .; DNA: TGTGCCAGCAGTGCACCCTCCGGGAGCGTCTGGGAGCAGTACTTC; CDR3: CASSAPSGSVWEQYF
V: TRBV6-1; D: .; J: TRBJ1-2; size: few; DNA: TGTGCCAGCAGCCGCCCGGGGGGGACCTATGGCTACACCTTC; CDR3: CASSRPGGTYGYTF
V: TRBV28; D: .; J: TRBJ2-7; size: .; DNA: TGTGCCAGCAGTTCCCCGGGTGTGGGGATTGGGGGCTCCGAGCAGTACTTC; CDR3: CASSSPGVGIGGSEQYF
V: TRBV6-1; D: .; J: TRBJ1-1; size: few; DNA: TGTGCCAGCAGTGGGCAACCGAACACTGAAGCTTTCTTT; CDR3: CASSGQPNTEAFF
V: TRBV28; D: TRBD2; J: TRBJ2-6; size: .; DNA: TGTGCCAGCAGTTTACTAAGCGGGAGGTCTGGGGCCAACGTCCTGACTTTC; CDR3: CASSLLSGRSGANVLTF